The TCR beta chain described here comes from a study of blood T cell repertoires in COVID-19. Study overall: The United States, Italy and Spain were the sources of the acute and convalescent COVID-19 samples. The analysed material was cDNA or gDNA that came from T cells, B-cell-depleted T cells, or PBMCs.

Trimming pared 4 bases from V and 5 bases from J, leaving 16 bases between. Germline CDR1 reads SGHDT; CDR2 reads YYEEEE. The CDR3 is made up of 14 amino acids. How the authors handled the data: Using reference gene primer amplification, nucleated cell counts were estimated. TCRdb keeps only in-frame clones here, not all; method: immunoSEQ multiplex PCR. That table gives V, J and clone size, and the DNA gave D and trimming. This table has around 260,000 clones, around nine tenths appearing once. The material sequenced was peripheral blood. This TCR was recovered from a man younger than 45 with active or convalescent COVID-19. The chain joins TRBV5-6 to TRBJ2-7; possible D gene TRBD1, 6 bases. Here the CDR3 reads CASSASQGPHEQYF. Here the CDR3 DNA reads TGTGCCAGCAGCGCGAGCCAGGGGCCCCACGAGCAGTACTTC. Full variable domain (missing parts from reference TRBV5-6 and TRBJ2-7): DAGVTQSPTHLIKTRGQQVTLRCSPKSGHDTVSWYQQALGQGPQFIFQYYEEEERQRGNFPDRFSGHQFPNYSSELNVNALLLGDSALYLCASSASQGPHEQYFGPGTRLTVT.